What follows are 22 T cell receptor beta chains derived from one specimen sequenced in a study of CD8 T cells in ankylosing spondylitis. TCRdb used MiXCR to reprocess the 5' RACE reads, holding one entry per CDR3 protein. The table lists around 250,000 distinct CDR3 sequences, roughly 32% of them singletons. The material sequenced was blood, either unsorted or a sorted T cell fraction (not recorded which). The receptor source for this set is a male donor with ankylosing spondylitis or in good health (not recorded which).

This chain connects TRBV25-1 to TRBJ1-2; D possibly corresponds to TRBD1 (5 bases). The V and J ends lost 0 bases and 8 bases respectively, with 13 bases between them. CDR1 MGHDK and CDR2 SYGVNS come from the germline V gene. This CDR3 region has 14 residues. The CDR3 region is CASSEYHRDDGYTF. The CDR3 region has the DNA TGTGCCAGCAGTGAATATCACCGGGACGACGGCTACACCTTC.

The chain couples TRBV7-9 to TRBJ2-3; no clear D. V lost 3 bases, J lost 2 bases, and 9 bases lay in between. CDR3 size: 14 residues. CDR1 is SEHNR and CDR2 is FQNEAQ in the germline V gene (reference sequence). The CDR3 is CASSFNRPTDTQYF. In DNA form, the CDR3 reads TGTGCCAGCAGCTTTAACAGACCCACAGATACGCAGTATTTT. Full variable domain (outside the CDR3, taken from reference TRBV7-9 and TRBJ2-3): DTGVSQNPRHKITKRGQNVTFRCDPISEHNRLYWYRQTLGQGPEFLTYFQNEAQLEKSRLLSDRFSAERPKGSFSTLEIQRTEQGDSAMYLCASSFNRPTDTQYFGPGTRLTVL.

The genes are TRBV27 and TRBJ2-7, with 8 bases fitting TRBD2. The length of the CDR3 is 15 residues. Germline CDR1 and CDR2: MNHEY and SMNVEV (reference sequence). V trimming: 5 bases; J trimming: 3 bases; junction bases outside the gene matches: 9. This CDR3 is CASSPTGGANYEQYF. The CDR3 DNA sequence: TGTGCCAGCAGTCCGACCGGGGGGGCCAACTACGAGCAGTACTTC.

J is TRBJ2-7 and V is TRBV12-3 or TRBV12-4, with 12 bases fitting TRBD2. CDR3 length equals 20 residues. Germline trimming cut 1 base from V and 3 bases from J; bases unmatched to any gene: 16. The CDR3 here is CASSLGRTSGGWWVRYEQYF. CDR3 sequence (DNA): TGTGCCAGCAGTTTAGGCCGCACTAGCGGGGGGTGGTGGGTGCGCTACGAGCAGTACTTC.

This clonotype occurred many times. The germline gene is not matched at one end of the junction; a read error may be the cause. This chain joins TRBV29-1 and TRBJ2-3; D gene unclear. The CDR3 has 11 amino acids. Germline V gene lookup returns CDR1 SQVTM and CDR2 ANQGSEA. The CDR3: CSVEGRDTQYF. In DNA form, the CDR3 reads TGCAGCGTCGAAGGGCGGGATACGCAGTATTTT.

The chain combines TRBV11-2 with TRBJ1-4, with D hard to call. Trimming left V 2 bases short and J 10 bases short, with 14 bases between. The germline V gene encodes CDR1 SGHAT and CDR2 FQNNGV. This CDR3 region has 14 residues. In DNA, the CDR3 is TGTGCCAGCAGCTTACCCTCGGGTGTGGTAAAACTGTTTTTT. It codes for CASSLPSGVVKLFF.

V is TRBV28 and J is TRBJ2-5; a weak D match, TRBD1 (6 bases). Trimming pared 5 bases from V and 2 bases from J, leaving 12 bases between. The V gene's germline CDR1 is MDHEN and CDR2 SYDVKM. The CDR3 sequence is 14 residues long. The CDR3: CASSPWDKQETQYF. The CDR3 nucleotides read TGTGCCAGCAGTCCCTGGGACAAACAAGAGACCCAGTACTTC.

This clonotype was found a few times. The CDR3 loop reads CASSPNRGYYEQYF. The CDR3 DNA follows: TGTGCCAGCAGTCCGAACCGGGGGTACTACGAGCAGTACTTC. The genes are TRBV27 and TRBJ2-7, with a tentative D call TRBD2 (6 bases). CDR3 length: 14 residues. V lost 5 bases and J lost 3, with 14 bases in between. Germline values: CDR1 MNHEY, CDR2 SMNVEV (reference sequence).

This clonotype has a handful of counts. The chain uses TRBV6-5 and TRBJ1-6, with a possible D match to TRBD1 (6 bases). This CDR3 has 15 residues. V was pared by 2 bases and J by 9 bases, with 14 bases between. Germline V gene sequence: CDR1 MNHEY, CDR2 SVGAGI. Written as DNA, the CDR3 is TGTGCCAGCAGTTACGGACAGAGAGAGGGTTCACCCCTCCACTTT. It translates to CASSYGQREGSPLHF.

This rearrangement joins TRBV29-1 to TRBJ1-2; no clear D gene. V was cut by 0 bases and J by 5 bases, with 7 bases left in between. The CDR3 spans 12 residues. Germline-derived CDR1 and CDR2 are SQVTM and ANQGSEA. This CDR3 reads CSVEEQSYGYTF. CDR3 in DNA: TGCAGCGTTGAAGAGCAGAGTTATGGCTACACCTTC.

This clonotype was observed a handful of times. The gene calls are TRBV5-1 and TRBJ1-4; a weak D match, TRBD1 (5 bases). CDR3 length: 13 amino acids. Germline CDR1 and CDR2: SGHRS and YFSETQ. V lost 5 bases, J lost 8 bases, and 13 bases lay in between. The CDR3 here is CASREGIEEKLFF. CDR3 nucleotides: TGCGCCAGCAGGGAGGGGATTGAAGAAAAACTGTTTTTT.

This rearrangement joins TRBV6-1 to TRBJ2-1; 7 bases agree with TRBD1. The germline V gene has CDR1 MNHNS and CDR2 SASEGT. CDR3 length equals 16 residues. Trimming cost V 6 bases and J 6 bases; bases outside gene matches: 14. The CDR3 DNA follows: TGTGCCAGCAGCCGCCTGGGACAGAGTTCAGCCAATGAGCAGTTCTTC. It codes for CASSRLGQSSANEQFF.

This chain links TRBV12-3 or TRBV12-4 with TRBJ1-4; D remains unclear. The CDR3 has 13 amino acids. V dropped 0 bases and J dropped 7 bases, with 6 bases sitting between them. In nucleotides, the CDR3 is TGTGCCAGCAGTTTAGCGTCGGGTGAAAAACTGTTTTTT. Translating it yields CASSLASGEKLFF.

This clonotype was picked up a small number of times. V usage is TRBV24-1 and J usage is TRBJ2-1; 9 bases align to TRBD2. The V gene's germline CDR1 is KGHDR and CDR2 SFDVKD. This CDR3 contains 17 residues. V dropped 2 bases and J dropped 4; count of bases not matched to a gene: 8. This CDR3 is CATSDSGLAGTYNEQFF. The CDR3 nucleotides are TGTGCCACCAGTGATTCCGGGCTAGCGGGGACTTACAATGAGCAGTTCTTC.

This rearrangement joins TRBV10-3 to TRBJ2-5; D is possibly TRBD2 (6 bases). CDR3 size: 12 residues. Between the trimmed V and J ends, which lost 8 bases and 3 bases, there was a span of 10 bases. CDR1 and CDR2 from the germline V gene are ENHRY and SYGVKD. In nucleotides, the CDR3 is TGTGCCATCGGGTCTAGCGAAGAGACCCAGTACTTC. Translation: CAIGSSEETQYF.

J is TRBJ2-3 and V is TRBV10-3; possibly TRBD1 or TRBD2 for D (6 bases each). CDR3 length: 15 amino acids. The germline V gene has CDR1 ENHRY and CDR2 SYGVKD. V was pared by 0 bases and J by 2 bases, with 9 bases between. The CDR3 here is CAISESGGPTDTQYF. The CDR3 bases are TGTGCCATCAGTGAGTCGGGGGGCCCCACAGATACGCAGTATTTT.

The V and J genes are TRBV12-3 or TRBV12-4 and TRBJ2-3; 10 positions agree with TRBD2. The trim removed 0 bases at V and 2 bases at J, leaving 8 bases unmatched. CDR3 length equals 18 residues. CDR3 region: CASSLALAGLDNTDTQYF. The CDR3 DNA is TGTGCCAGCAGTTTAGCACTAGCGGGGCTTGATAACACAGATACGCAGTATTTT.

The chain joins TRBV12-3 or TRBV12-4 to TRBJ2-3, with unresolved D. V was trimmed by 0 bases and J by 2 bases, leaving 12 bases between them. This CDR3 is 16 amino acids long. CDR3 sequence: CASSLAETYTTDTQYF. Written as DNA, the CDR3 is TGTGCCAGCAGTTTAGCCGAGACATACACCACAGATACGCAGTATTTT.

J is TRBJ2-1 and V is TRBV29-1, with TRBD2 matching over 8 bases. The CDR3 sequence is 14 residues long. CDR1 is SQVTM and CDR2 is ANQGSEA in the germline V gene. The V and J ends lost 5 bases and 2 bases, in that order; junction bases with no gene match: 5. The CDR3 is CSVRTSRTYNEQFF. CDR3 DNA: TGCAGCGTTCGGACTAGCCGCACCTACAATGAGCAGTTCTTC.

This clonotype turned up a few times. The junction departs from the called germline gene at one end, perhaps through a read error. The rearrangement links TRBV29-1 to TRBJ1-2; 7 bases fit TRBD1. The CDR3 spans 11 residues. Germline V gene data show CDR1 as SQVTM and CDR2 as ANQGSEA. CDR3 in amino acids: CSVGGTAPLRF. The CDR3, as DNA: TGCAGCGTTGGCGGGACAGCTCCCCTTCGCTTC.

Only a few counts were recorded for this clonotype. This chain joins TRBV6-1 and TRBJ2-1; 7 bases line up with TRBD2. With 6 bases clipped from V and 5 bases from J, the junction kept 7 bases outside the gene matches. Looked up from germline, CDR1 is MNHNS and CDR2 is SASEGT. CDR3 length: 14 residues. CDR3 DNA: TGTGCCAGCAGCCGCGGGGGTGCCAACAATGAGCAGTTCTTC. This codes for CASSRGGANNEQFF.

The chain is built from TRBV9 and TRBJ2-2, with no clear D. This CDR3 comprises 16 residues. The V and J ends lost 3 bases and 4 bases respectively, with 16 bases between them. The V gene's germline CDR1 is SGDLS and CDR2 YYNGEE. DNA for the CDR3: TGTGCCAGCAGCGCTCGGCTGACCCCGAGCACCGGGGAGCTGTTTTTT. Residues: CASSARLTPSTGELFF.